The present TCR beta chain was sequenced within a study of OX40 agonist ivuxolimab in advanced cancers. In the study overall: The patients received ivuxolimab by intravenous route every 2 weeks at 0.01 to 10 mg/kg. Around 40% of patients had received prior checkpoint inhibitor therapy. The study, taken as a whole, reports: Clonal expansion from baseline to week 6 occurred in both CD4+ and CD8+ T cells. The 0.1-3.0 mg/kg partial responders had among the lowest clonal expansion.

CDR3 length: 17 amino acids. J was trimmed by 5 bases and V by 1 base; bases with no gene match: 4. CDR1 is SNHLY, CDR2 FYNNEI, per germline. On this clone: Its antigen is not known.

Method: immunoSEQ multiplex PCR; TCRdb's copy keeps in-frame clones and lacks some. Of about 70,000 clones listed, 70% to 90% are singletons. The source is an adult with an advanced solid tumor such as melanoma, head and neck, liver or kidney cancer. The sequencing used CD4+ or CD8+ T cells sorted from blood, collected in a trial of the OX40 agonist ivuxolimab. This chain connects TRBV2 to TRBJ2-3; 15 nucleotides match TRBD2. Here the CDR3 DNA reads TGTGCCAGCAGTGAAGAAGGACTAGCGGGAGGGATAGATACGCAGTATTTT. It is translated as CASSEEGLAGGIDTQYF.